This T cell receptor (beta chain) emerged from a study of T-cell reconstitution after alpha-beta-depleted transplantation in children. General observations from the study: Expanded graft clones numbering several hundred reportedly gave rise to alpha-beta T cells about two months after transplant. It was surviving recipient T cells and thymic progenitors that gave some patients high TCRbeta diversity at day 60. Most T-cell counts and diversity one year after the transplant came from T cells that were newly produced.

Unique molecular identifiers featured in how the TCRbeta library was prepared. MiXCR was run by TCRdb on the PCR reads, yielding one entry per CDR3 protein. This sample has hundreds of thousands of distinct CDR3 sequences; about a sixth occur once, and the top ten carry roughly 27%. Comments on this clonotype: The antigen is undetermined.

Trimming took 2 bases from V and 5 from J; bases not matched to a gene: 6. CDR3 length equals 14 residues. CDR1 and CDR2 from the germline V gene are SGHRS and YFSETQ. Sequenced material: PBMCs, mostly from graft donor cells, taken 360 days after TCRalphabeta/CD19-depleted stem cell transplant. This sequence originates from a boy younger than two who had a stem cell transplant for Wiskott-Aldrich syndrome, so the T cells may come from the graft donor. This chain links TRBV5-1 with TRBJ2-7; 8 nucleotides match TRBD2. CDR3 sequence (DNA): TGCGCCAGCAGCTTTGCGGGGGGCCCTAACGAGCAGTACTTC. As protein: CASSFAGGPNEQYF.